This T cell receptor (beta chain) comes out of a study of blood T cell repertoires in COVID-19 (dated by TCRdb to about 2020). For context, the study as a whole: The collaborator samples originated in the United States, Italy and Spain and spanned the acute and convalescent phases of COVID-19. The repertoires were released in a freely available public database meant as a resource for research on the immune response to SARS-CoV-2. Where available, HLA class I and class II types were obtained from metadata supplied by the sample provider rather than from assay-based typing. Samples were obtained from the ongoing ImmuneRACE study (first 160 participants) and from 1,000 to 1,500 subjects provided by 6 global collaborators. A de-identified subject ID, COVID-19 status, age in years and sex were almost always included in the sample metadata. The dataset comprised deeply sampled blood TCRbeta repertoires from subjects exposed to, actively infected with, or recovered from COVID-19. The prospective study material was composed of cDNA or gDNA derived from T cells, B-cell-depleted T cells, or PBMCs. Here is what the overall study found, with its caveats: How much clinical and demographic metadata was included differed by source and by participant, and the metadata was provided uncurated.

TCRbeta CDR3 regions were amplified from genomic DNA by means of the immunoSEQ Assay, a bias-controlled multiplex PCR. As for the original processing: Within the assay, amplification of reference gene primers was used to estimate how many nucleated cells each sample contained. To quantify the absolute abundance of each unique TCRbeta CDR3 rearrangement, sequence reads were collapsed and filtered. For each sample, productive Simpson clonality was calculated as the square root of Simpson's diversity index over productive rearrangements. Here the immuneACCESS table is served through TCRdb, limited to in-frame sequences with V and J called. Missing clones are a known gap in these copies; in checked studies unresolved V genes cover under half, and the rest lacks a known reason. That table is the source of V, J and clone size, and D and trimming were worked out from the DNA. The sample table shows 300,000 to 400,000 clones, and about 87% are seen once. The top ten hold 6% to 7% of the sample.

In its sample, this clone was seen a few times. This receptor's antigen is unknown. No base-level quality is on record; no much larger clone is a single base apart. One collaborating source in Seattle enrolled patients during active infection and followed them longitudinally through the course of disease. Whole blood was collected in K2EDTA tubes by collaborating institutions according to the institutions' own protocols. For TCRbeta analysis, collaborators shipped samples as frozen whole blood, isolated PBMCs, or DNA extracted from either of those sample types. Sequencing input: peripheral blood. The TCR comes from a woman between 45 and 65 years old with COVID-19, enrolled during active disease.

CDR3 region: CASSQNRGRDGYTF. In nucleotide form, the sequence is TGCGCCAGCAGCCAAAACAGGGGGCGAGATGGCTACACCTTC. The chain couples TRBV4-1 to TRBJ1-2, with 9 bases matching TRBD1. CDR1 and CDR2, per the germline V gene, are MGHRA and YSYEKL. The CDR3 runs 14 amino acids, cysteine and phenylalanine included. Of the read, only the CDR3 DNA is kept; its 42 bases are in frame from base 1. Trimming accounts for 2 bases at V and 6 bases at J, while the number of junction bases matched to no gene is 4.